A selection of T cell receptor beta chains follows, all from one sample in a study of neurological immune-mediated disorders. TCRdb ran MiXCR on the 5' RACE reads and lists one entry per CDR3 protein. Among around 50,000 distinct CDR3 sequences, roughly 3.5% were seen once, and the ten largest hold approximately 3.1%. The sequenced sample consisted of PBMCs. These TCRs come from a woman in her twenties or thirties with multiple sclerosis. The CDR3 runs from the conserved cysteine through the conserved F or W. D genes are given only for firm matches. Expanded clones are given a class, and other clones once, few, many or no size at all.

J gene: TRBJ1-2
D gene: TRBD1
V gene: TRBV10-3
clone size: many
CDR3 DNA: TGTGCCATCCAGAGCTCCAGGGGGTTGGACTATGGCTACACCTTC
CDR3 protein: CAIQSSRGLDYGYTF

J gene: TRBJ1-5
D gene: TRBD1
V gene: TRBV5-1
clone size: many
CDR3 DNA: TGCGCCAGCAGCTTGGGCGGGACAGGTCCTAAAGGCAATCAGCCCCAGCATTTT
CDR3 protein: CASSLGGTGPKGNQPQHF

J gene: TRBJ2-5
D gene: TRBD1
V gene: TRBV6-5
clone size: -
CDR3 DNA: TGTGCCAGCAGTTCCCCCGTAGGGGGCGTAGGGACCCCGCGTGAGACCCAGTACTTC
CDR3 protein: CASSSPVGGVGTPRETQYF

J gene: TRBJ2-7
D gene: -
V gene: TRBV5-1
clone size: many
CDR3 DNA: TGCGCCAGCAGCCCGGGGCGGTACGAGCAGTACTTC
CDR3 protein: CASSPGRYEQYF

J gene: TRBJ2-5
D gene: TRBD1
V gene: TRBV27
clone size: few
CDR3 DNA: TGTGCCAGCAGTTTTACAGGGGCTGGGGGAGAGACCCAGTACTTC
CDR3 protein: CASSFTGAGGETQYF

J gene: TRBJ1-3
D gene: -
V gene: TRBV6-5
clone size: many
CDR3 DNA: TGTGCCACTGGGGGCGCGGGAAACACCATATATTTT
CDR3 protein: CATGGAGNTIYF

J gene: TRBJ1-1
D gene: -
V gene: TRBV10-3
clone size: many
CDR3 DNA: TGTGCCATCAGGCTAGAATCGGGCCAGGGAGCTTTCTTT
CDR3 protein: CAIRLESGQGAFF

J gene: TRBJ2-3
D gene: -
V gene: TRBV5-1
clone size: many
CDR3 DNA: TGCGCCAGCAGCTTGCCCGGGGGCGACACAGATACGCAGTATTTT
CDR3 protein: CASSLPGGDTDTQYF

J gene: TRBJ2-2
D gene: -
V gene: TRBV24-1
clone size: many
CDR3 DNA: TGTGCCACCAGTGGCCCCCTCCCTACGGCCGGGGAGCTGTTTTTT
CDR3 protein: CATSGPLPTAGELFF

J gene: TRBJ1-2
D gene: -
V gene: TRBV29-1
clone size: many
CDR3 DNA: TGCAGCGTGCAGTTCGGCTATGGCTACACCTTC
CDR3 protein: CSVQFGYGYTF

J gene: TRBJ1-2
D gene: -
V gene: TRBV7-2
clone size: many
CDR3 DNA: TGTGCCAGCAGCCCAAACGGACGGACGGATGGCTACACCTTC
CDR3 protein: CASSPNGRTDGYTF

J gene: TRBJ1-3
D gene: TRBD1
V gene: TRBV20-1
clone size: many
CDR3 DNA: TGCAGTGCTAGAGATCGAGGGGGCGAAAACACCATATATTTT
CDR3 protein: CSARDRGGENTIYF

J gene: TRBJ2-7
D gene: -
V gene: TRBV28
clone size: -
CDR3 DNA: TGTGCCAGCAGTCTGGGGGTTTCGGGAGCAAGCAGCGGCGAGCAGTACTTC
CDR3 protein: CASSLGVSGASSGEQYF

J gene: TRBJ2-2
D gene: -
V gene: TRBV5-1
clone size: many
CDR3 DNA: TGCGCCAGCACCCTGAGAGCGAACACCGGGGAGCTGTTTTTT
CDR3 protein: CASTLRANTGELFF

J gene: TRBJ2-1
D gene: -
V gene: TRBV27
clone size: many
CDR3 DNA: TGTGCCAGCAGTTTGGCGGGAATACCCTACAATGAGCAGTTCTTC
CDR3 protein: CASSLAGIPYNEQFF

J gene: TRBJ2-1
D gene: TRBD1
V gene: TRBV9
clone size: many
CDR3 DNA: TGTGCCAGCAGCGGCGGGACAGGAACCTACAATGAGCAGTTCTTC
CDR3 protein: CASSGGTGTYNEQFF

J gene: TRBJ2-5
D gene: -
V gene: TRBV20-1
clone size: many
CDR3 DNA: TGCAGTGCTAGAGATTGGGGCCTGCCCGGAGAGACCCAGTACTTC
CDR3 protein: CSARDWGLPGETQYF

J gene: TRBJ2-7
D gene: -
V gene: TRBV7-2
clone size: -
CDR3 DNA: TGTGCCAGCAGCTTAGTCTGGACAGGGAGGGAAGAGCAGTACTTC
CDR3 protein: CASSLVWTGREEQYF

J gene: TRBJ2-1
D gene: -
V gene: TRBV5-5
clone size: many
CDR3 DNA: TGTGCCAGCAGCTTGGGGGTCGACTACAATGAGCAGTTCTTC
CDR3 protein: CASSLGVDYNEQFF

J gene: TRBJ1-5
D gene: TRBD1
V gene: TRBV18
clone size: -
CDR3 DNA: TGTGCCAGCTCACTGGAGACAGGGAATCAGCCCCAGCATTTT
CDR3 protein: CASSLETGNQPQHF

J gene: TRBJ2-7
D gene: TRBD2
V gene: TRBV20-1
clone size: many
CDR3 DNA: TGCAGTGCTACCCCCTCCGGGACTAGCGGGGGGGCCTACGAGCAGTACTTC
CDR3 protein: CSATPSGTSGGAYEQYF

J gene: TRBJ2-3
D gene: -
V gene: TRBV5-1
clone size: many
CDR3 DNA: TGCGCCAGCAGCTTGGCTACTCCCACAGATACGCAGTATTTT
CDR3 protein: CASSLATPTDTQYF

J gene: TRBJ1-2
D gene: TRBD1
V gene: TRBV20-1
clone size: many
CDR3 DNA: TGCAGTGCTAGAGGGGACAGCCGAGCTAACTATGGCTACACCTTC
CDR3 protein: CSARGDSRANYGYTF

J gene: TRBJ2-1
D gene: -
V gene: TRBV4-1
clone size: many
CDR3 DNA: TGCGCCAGCAGCCAAGCCGAACGTGTGCAGTTCTTC
CDR3 protein: CASSQAERVQFF

J gene: TRBJ2-3
D gene: -
V gene: TRBV12-3/TRBV12-4
clone size: many
CDR3 DNA: TGTGCCAGCACCCCCGAGACGGCAACAGATACGCAGTATTTT
CDR3 protein: CASTPETATDTQYF

J gene: TRBJ2-2
D gene: -
V gene: TRBV7-2
clone size: many
CDR3 DNA: TGTGCCAGCAGCTTAGTGGACGGAAAGGCGGGGGAGCTGTTTTTT
CDR3 protein: CASSLVDGKAGELFF

J gene: TRBJ1-5
D gene: TRBD1
V gene: TRBV20-1
clone size: many
CDR3 DNA: TGCAGTGCTTCAACAGGGGAAGCTGGCAATCAGCCCCAGCATTTT
CDR3 protein: CSASTGEAGNQPQHF

J gene: TRBJ1-5
D gene: TRBD1
V gene: TRBV28
clone size: -
CDR3 DNA: TGTGCCAGCAGCCTCAGGGTACAGGGGGCGTCTAGAGGCCAGCCCCAGAATTTT
CDR3 protein: CASSLRVQGASRGQPQNF

J gene: TRBJ2-3
D gene: TRBD2
V gene: TRBV20-1
clone size: -
CDR3 DNA: TGCAGTGCTAGGCTGACTAGCGGGGCCTCTAGCACAGATACGCAGTATTTT
CDR3 protein: CSARLTSGASSTDTQYF

J gene: TRBJ2-7
D gene: TRBD2
V gene: TRBV7-2
clone size: many
CDR3 DNA: TGTGCCAGCAGCGCAGGACTAGCGGCCCACGAGCAGTACTTC
CDR3 protein: CASSAGLAAHEQYF

J gene: TRBJ2-3
D gene: -
V gene: TRBV5-1
clone size: many
CDR3 DNA: TGCGCCAGCACTCGGGGGGGACAGGGACAGGATACGCAGTATTTT
CDR3 protein: CASTRGGQGQDTQYF

J gene: TRBJ2-4
D gene: TRBD1
V gene: TRBV20-1
clone size: -
CDR3 DNA: TGCAGTGCTAGAGCCCAGGGGGCCAAAAAAATTCAGTACTTC
CDR3 protein: CSARAQGAKKIQYF

J gene: TRBJ2-3
D gene: TRBD2
V gene: TRBV20-1
clone size: many
CDR3 DNA: TGCAGTGCTAAAGCGGGAGGGCCGGAGACGCAGTATTTT
CDR3 protein: CSAKAGGPETQYF

J gene: TRBJ2-1
D gene: TRBD2
V gene: TRBV9
clone size: many
CDR3 DNA: TGTGCCAGCAGCGTAGAGGCTAGCGGGAGGGCCAGCAATGAGCAGTTCTTC
CDR3 protein: CASSVEASGRASNEQFF

J gene: TRBJ2-7
D gene: TRBD2
V gene: TRBV12-3/TRBV12-4
clone size: many
CDR3 DNA: TGTGCCAGCAGTTTCGGGGGGATATTCTACGAGCAGTACTTC
CDR3 protein: CASSFGGIFYEQYF

J gene: TRBJ2-3
D gene: TRBD2
V gene: TRBV20-1
clone size: many
CDR3 DNA: TGCAGTGCTAGCCTAGCGGGAGTATTGAGGACAGATACGCAGTATTTT
CDR3 protein: CSASLAGVLRTDTQYF

J gene: TRBJ1-2
D gene: -
V gene: TRBV20-1
clone size: many
CDR3 DNA: TGCAGTGCTAGATCCAGGGGCAATCCCTCCTATGGCTACACCTTC
CDR3 protein: CSARSRGNPSYGYTF

J gene: TRBJ1-3
D gene: TRBD1
V gene: TRBV28
clone size: many
CDR3 DNA: TGTGCCAGCAGTCAGGGGGGGCCCGGTGGAAACACCATATATTTT
CDR3 protein: CASSQGGPGGNTIYF

J gene: TRBJ1-1
D gene: -
V gene: TRBV7-9
clone size: many
CDR3 DNA: TGTGCCAGCAGCTTACGCGGCGGCCAGCCTGAAGCTTTCTTT
CDR3 protein: CASSLRGGQPEAFF

J gene: TRBJ1-1
D gene: -
V gene: TRBV3-1
clone size: many
CDR3 DNA: TGTGCCAGCAGCCAAGACGAAGCTGAAGCTTTCTTT
CDR3 protein: CASSQDEAEAFF

J gene: TRBJ1-2
D gene: -
V gene: TRBV5-6
clone size: many
CDR3 DNA: TGTGCCAGCAGCCCGACGACGGACAGAGCTAACTATGGCTACACCTTC
CDR3 protein: CASSPTTDRANYGYTF

J gene: TRBJ2-1
D gene: TRBD2
V gene: TRBV7-2
clone size: many
CDR3 DNA: TGTGCCAGCAGCTTAGCGTGGACTAGCGGGATGACGCAGTTCTTC
CDR3 protein: CASSLAWTSGMTQFF

J gene: TRBJ2-7
D gene: TRBD1
V gene: TRBV10-3
clone size: many
CDR3 DNA: TGTGCCATCAGCAACAGGGGGGACGAGCAGTACTTC
CDR3 protein: CAISNRGDEQYF

J gene: TRBJ2-1
D gene: -
V gene: TRBV6-2/TRBV6-3
clone size: few
CDR3 DNA: TGTGCCAGCAGTTTAAGGGTTACCAATGAGCAGTTCTTC
CDR3 protein: CASSLRVTNEQFF

J gene: TRBJ1-1
D gene: -
V gene: TRBV11-2
clone size: many
CDR3 DNA: TGTGCCAGCAGCACTTCCGGGCCCCTGGGCACTGAAGCTTTCTTT
CDR3 protein: CASSTSGPLGTEAFF

J gene: TRBJ1-1
D gene: TRBD1
V gene: TRBV12-3/TRBV12-4
clone size: many
CDR3 DNA: TGTGCCAGCAGCGAACAGGGGGCCGGTACTGAAGCTTTCTTT
CDR3 protein: CASSEQGAGTEAFF